These 28 T cell receptor beta chains were sequenced from one sample in a study of shared clonotypes between healthy human individuals. Data came from immunoSEQ multiplex PCR; TCRdb stores just in-frame clones and leaves some out. Of about 1.1 million clones in the sample, 75% to 85% were seen once. The sequenced material came from memory CD4+ T cells from PBMCs. Subset of the sample: CD45RA-negative fraction. These receptors were taken from a man between 18 and 35 years old in good health. Some clones in this sample may be carry-over from other donors' samples.

Here the CDR3 reads CASSPGLLSGEQYF. For the CDR3, the DNA is TGTGCCAGCAGCCCGGGACTCCTCAGTGGGGAGCAGTACTTC. The chain links TRBV11-2 to TRBJ2-7; weak D call: TRBD2 (6 bases). Germline assignment: CDR1 SGHAT and CDR2 FQNNGV. The germline V and J ends were trimmed by 5 bases and 7 bases, with 18 bases remaining between them. The CDR3 covers 14 residues.

This chain connects TRBV30 to TRBJ1-1, with D unresolved. V dropped 1 base and J dropped 1 base, with 10 bases sitting between them. CDR3 length: 14 amino acids. Per germline, CDR1 GTSNPN and CDR2 SVGIG (reference sequence). The CDR3 is CAWSGRWRNTEAFF. The CDR3 DNA reads TGTGCCTGGAGTGGACGGTGGAGGAACACTGAAGCTTTCTTT.

A word on this clone: The sample contains more than one DNA sequence encoding this CDR3. V usage is TRBV5-1 and J usage is TRBJ2-7; possible D gene TRBD2, 6 bases. The CDR3 runs 13 residues. V lost 0 bases and J lost 3, with 7 bases in between. Germline assignment: CDR1 SGHRS and CDR2 YFSETQ. CDR3 region: CASSLASDYEQYF. CDR3 DNA sequence: TGCGCCAGCAGCTTGGCTAGCGACTACGAGCAGTACTTC.

This clone was observed many times. The V and J genes are TRBV5-6 and TRBJ2-5; 7 bases map to TRBD2. V was clipped by 2 bases and J by 3 bases; unmatched bases: 10. This CDR3 contains 16 residues. Germline CDR1 reads SGHDT; CDR2 reads YYEEEE. The CDR3 is CASSFSGFRRKETQYF. CDR3 sequence (DNA): TGTGCCAGCAGCTTTAGCGGGTTTAGACGGAAAGAGACCCAGTACTTC.

The chain carries TRBV6-1 and TRBJ2-7; 13 bases line up with TRBD2. This CDR3 contains 14 residues. The V and J ends lost 2 bases and 6 bases, in that order; junction bases with no gene match: 1. Germline values: CDR1 MNHNS, CDR2 SASEGT. The CDR3 protein is CASSETSGRVEQYF. The CDR3 DNA is TGTGCCAGCAGTGAAACTAGCGGGAGGGTCGAGCAGTACTTC.

The CDR3 region has the DNA TGTGCCAGCTCACCACCCTTTGGCTTAGGAAACACCATATATTTT. This translates into CASSPPFGLGNTIYF. V and J are TRBV18 and TRBJ1-3, with D unclear. V was pared by 0 bases and J by 4 bases, with 10 bases between. Germline V CDR1 and CDR2: KGHSH, LQKENI. The CDR3 runs 15 residues.

The V call is TRBV29-1, the J call TRBJ2-1; no firm D call. Germline CDR1 and CDR2: SQVTM and ANQGSEA. CDR3 length: 14 amino acids. With 4 bases removed from V and 9 bases from J, the gap between germline ends came to 19 bases. In nucleotides, the CDR3 is TGCAGCGTTGTGGAATCTAGGGTATCTGGTGAGCAGTTCTTC. It specifies CSVVESRVSGEQFF.

This clone has ten or more counts. The junction departs from the called germline gene at one end, perhaps through a read error. The genes are TRBV11-2 and TRBJ2-7; D is uncertain. Germline V gene data show CDR1 as SGHAT and CDR2 as FQNNGV. The CDR3 has 10 amino acids. CDR3 DNA sequence: TGTGCCAGCAGCTTAGTAACGAAGCACTTC. Amino acids: CASSLVTKHF.

This clone has a handful of counts. This sequence joins TRBV7-2 and TRBJ2-3, with no clear D. The CDR3 contains 13 residues. The V gene's germline CDR1 is SGHTA and CDR2 FQGNSA. The V gene lost 5 bases and the J gene lost 5 bases, with 11 bases spanning the gap. The chain's CDR3 is CASSAEAEDTQYF. The CDR3 coding sequence is TGTGCCAGCAGCGCGGAAGCTGAAGATACGCAGTATTTT.

This clone was observed a single time. V usage is TRBV7-3 and J usage is TRBJ2-3, with D possibly matching TRBD2 (5 bases). Germline values: CDR1 SGHTA, CDR2 FQGTGA. Trimming took off 1 base at V and 3 bases at J, with 11 bases between the two ends. The CDR3 length is 15 residues. CDR3 nucleotides: TGTGCCAGCAGCTTAATGACTACCAGAACAGATACGCAGTATTTT. This gives the protein CASSLMTTRTDTQYF. The full variable domain, its missing parts supplied by reference TRBV7-3 and TRBJ2-3, is GAGVSQTPSNKVTEKGKYVELRCDPISGHTALYWYRQSLGQGPEFLIYFQGTGAADDSGLPNDRFFAVRPEGSVSTLKIQRTERGDSAVYLCASSLMTTRTDTQYFGPGTRLTVL.

This chain joins TRBV18 and TRBJ2-4; D not certain. V was pared by 0 bases and J by 0 bases, with 9 bases between. The CDR3 extends over 16 amino acids. Germline V gene data show CDR1 as KGHSH and CDR2 as LQKENI. CDR3 in amino acids: CASSPPIVLAKNIQYF. The CDR3 bases are TGTGCCAGCTCACCACCGATAGTCCTAGCCAAAAACATTCAGTACTTC.

A remark on this clone: Within the sample, other DNA sequences also encode this same CDR3. V is TRBV7-2 and J is TRBJ2-1, with TRBD2 identical over 8 bases. The CDR3 covers 14 residues. Germline V CDR1 and CDR2: SGHTA, FQGNSA. The ends lost 1 base at V and 6 bases at J; junction bases unmatched: 2. The CDR3 here is CASSLGLAGNEQFF. DNA for the CDR3: TGTGCCAGCAGCTTAGGGCTAGCGGGCAATGAGCAGTTCTTC.

V gene TRBV9 combines with J gene TRBJ2-7; D may match TRBD1 or TRBD2 (5 bases each). V lost 2 bases and J lost 4, with 16 bases in between. The CDR3 contains 15 residues. The germline V gene encodes CDR1 SGDLS and CDR2 YYNGEE. The DNA of the CDR3 is TGTGCCAGCAGCGTTAGTCAGGGACCTTTTTACGAGCAGTACTTC. It yields the protein CASSVSQGPFYEQYF.

About this clone: Other DNA sequences in the same sample also yield this CDR3. The chain links TRBV20-1 to TRBJ1-2; D unclear. V was trimmed by 1 base and J by 3 bases, leaving 3 bases between them. This CDR3 is 11 amino acids long. CDR1 DFQATT and CDR2 SNEGSKA come from the germline V gene (reference sequence). The CDR3: CSARADYGYTF. CDR3 nucleotides: TGCAGTGCTAGAGCCGACTATGGCTACACCTTC.

The chain has TRBV18 and TRBJ2-7, with 10 bases lining up with TRBD1. The ends lost 1 base at V and 2 bases at J; junction bases unmatched: 8. The CDR3 spans 17 residues. Germline CDR1 reads KGHSH; CDR2 reads LQKENI. CDR3 loop: CASSPLGTGTGAYEQYF. The CDR3 nucleotides read TGTGCCAGCTCACCACTAGGGACCGGGACAGGGGCCTACGAGCAGTACTTC.

The chain employs TRBV27 and TRBJ2-1, with TRBD2 identical over 9 bases. The CDR3 has 17 amino acids. Germline V gene data show CDR1 as MNHEY and CDR2 as SMNVEV (reference sequence). Trimming removed 3 bases from V and 3 bases from J; junction bases left unmatched: 9. The CDR3 spells CASSFQAGGSFYNEQFF. The CDR3 bases are TGTGCCAGCAGTTTTCAGGCGGGAGGGTCTTTCTACAATGAGCAGTTCTTC.

This clone was counted only a few times. Other DNA sequences in the same sample also yield this CDR3. This chain connects TRBV30 to TRBJ1-2, with D perhaps matching TRBD1 (6 bases). The CDR3 has 12 amino acids. The germline gives CDR1 GTSNPN, CDR2 SVGIG (reference sequence). Trimming shortened V by 4 bases and J by 2 bases, and 8 bases separated the two germline ends. The CDR3 DNA sequence: TGTGCCTGGACTACAGGGAACTATGGCTACACCTTC. Protein sequence: CAWTTGNYGYTF. The variable domain in full, completed from reference TRBV30 and TRBJ1-2, reads SQTIHQWPATLVQPVGSPLSLECTVEGTSNPNLYWYRQAAGRGLQLLFYSVGIGQISSEVPQNLSASRPQDRQFILSSKKLLLSDSGFYLCAWTTGNYGYTFGSGTRLTVV.

The chain uses TRBV7-2 and TRBJ2-3; 7 nucleotides agree with TRBD2. Trimming took 5 bases from V and 2 from J; bases not matched to a gene: 7. Germline assignment: CDR1 SGHTA and CDR2 FQGNSA. The CDR3 totals 15 residues. The CDR3 is CASSPGLGLTDTQYF. For the CDR3, the DNA is TGTGCCAGCAGCCCAGGACTAGGCCTCACAGATACGCAGTATTTT.

This chain connects TRBV4-1 to TRBJ2-7; no firm D call. CDR3 size: 14 residues. Germline-derived CDR1 and CDR2 are MGHRA and YSYEKL. Trimming stripped 0 bases from V and 3 bases from J, with 9 bases between. The CDR3 DNA sequence: TGCGCCAGCAGCCAAGATAGAGGAGTCTACGAGCAGTACTTC. Residues: CASSQDRGVYEQYF.

This sequence joins TRBV7-3 and TRBJ2-2; possible D gene TRBD1, 6 bases. CDR1 is SGHTA and CDR2 is FQGTGA in the germline V gene. The CDR3 extends over 14 amino acids. Between the trimmed V and J ends, which lost 6 bases and 2 bases, there was a span of 10 bases. This CDR3 reads CASRAGANTGELFF. CDR3 coding DNA: TGTGCCAGCAGGGCAGGGGCAAACACCGGGGAGCTGTTTTTT.

CDR3 region: CASSLVPQTGQRMNTEAFF. As DNA, the CDR3 is TGTGCCAGCAGCTTAGTCCCCCAGACGGGCCAAAGAATGAACACTGAAGCTTTCTTT. The rearrangement links TRBV11-2 to TRBJ1-1, with D uncertain. V was pared by 1 base and J by 0 bases, with 21 bases between. CDR3 length: 19 residues. The germline V gene encodes CDR1 SGHAT and CDR2 FQNNGV.

The gene calls are TRBV27 and TRBJ2-7; the D is unclear. Per germline, CDR1 MNHEY and CDR2 SMNVEV (reference sequence). The CDR3 spans 14 residues. Trimming took 3 bases from V and 2 from J, leaving 11 bases between them. The CDR3 nucleotides are TGTGCCAGCAGTTTGTCAACCCCTACCTACGAGCAGTACTTC. This sequence encodes CASSLSTPTYEQYF.

The chain couples TRBV6-5 to TRBJ2-7; D remains ambiguous. The CDR3 is 14 residues long. Germline CDR1 reads MNHEY; CDR2 reads SVGAGI. V gave up 4 bases and J gave up 0 bases, with 10 bases separating them. In nucleotides, the CDR3 is TGTGCCAGCAGTTTAAACGCTGGCTCCTACGAGCAGTACTTC. It specifies CASSLNAGSYEQYF.

The V call is TRBV5-1, the J call TRBJ1-1, with 9 bases that match TRBD1. Looked up from germline, CDR1 is SGHRS and CDR2 is YFSETQ. V lost 1 base and J lost 6; bases outside the gene matches: 7. This CDR3 spans 15 amino acids. DNA of the CDR3: TGCGCCAGCAGCTTGTCGACGGGACAGGGATCTGAAGCTTTCTTT. This translates into CASSLSTGQGSEAFF.

This clone was seen at least ten times. V usage is TRBV6-6 and J usage is TRBJ1-2, with TRBD1 identical over 7 bases. Germline V gene sequence: CDR1 MNHNY, CDR2 SVGAGI (reference sequence). The J segment lost 7 bases and the V segment lost 4 bases, leaving 3 bases of the junction unmatched. The CDR3 totals 12 residues. CDR3 in amino acids: CASSSAGGGYTF. The CDR3, as DNA: TGTGCCAGCAGTTCGGCAGGGGGTGGCTACACCTTC.

This chain uses TRBV18 with TRBJ1-5; perhaps TRBD1 as D (6 bases). The V end was cut by 8 bases, the J end by 5 bases, with 22 bases between. This CDR3 is built from 16 residues. Germline V gene lookup returns CDR1 KGHSH and CDR2 LQKENI. CDR3 sequence (DNA): TGTGCCAGCACCGGGGGCGGGGGCGCGGGTGATCAGCCCCAGCATTTT. Translating gives CASTGGGGAGDQPQHF.

V is TRBV5-1 and J is TRBJ1-1; D is ambiguous. The V end was cut by 4 bases, the J end by 1 base, with 8 bases between. The CDR3 sequence is 13 residues long. The germline V gene encodes CDR1 SGHRS and CDR2 YFSETQ. The CDR3 reads CASSPSPNTEAFF. In DNA form, the CDR3 reads TGCGCCAGCAGCCCCTCCCCGAACACTGAAGCTTTCTTT.

The chain uses TRBV11-2 and TRBJ2-1; D remains unclear. Per germline, CDR1 SGHAT and CDR2 FQNNGV. The V and J ends lost 5 bases and 0 bases respectively, with 11 bases between them. The CDR3 totals 15 residues. CDR3 region: CASSQQHFSYNEQFF. For the CDR3, the DNA is TGTGCCAGCAGCCAACAACACTTCTCCTACAATGAGCAGTTCTTC.